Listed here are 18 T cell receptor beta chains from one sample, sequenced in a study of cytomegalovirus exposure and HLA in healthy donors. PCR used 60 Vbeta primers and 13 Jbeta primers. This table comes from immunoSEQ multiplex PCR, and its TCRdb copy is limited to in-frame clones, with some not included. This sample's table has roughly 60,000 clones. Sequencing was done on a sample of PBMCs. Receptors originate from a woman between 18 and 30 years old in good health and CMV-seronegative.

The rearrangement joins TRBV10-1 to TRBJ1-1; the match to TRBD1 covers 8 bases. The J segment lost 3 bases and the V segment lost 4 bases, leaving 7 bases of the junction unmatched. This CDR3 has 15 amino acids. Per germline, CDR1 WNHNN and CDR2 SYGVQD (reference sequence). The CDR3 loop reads CASSAGTGWDTEAFF. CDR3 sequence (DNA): TGCGCCAGCAGTGCCGGGACAGGTTGGGACACTGAAGCTTTCTTT.

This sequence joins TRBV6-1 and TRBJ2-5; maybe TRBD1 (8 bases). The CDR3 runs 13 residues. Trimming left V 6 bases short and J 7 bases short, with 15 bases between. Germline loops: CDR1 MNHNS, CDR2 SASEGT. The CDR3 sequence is CASSLTGEGTQYF. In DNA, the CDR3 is TGTGCCAGCAGCCTGACAGGGGAGGGGACCCAGTACTTC.

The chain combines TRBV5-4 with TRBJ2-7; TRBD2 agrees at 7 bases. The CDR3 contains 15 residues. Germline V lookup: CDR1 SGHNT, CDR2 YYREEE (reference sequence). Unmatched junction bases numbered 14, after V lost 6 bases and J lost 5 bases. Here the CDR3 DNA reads TGTGCCAGCACCCCTCGAGGGCGGGAGCTACACGAGCAGTACTTC. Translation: CASTPRGRELHEQYF. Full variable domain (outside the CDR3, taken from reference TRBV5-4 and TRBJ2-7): ETGVTQSPTHLIKTRGQQVTLRCSSQSGHNTVSWYQQALGQGPQFIFQYYREEENGRGNFPPRFSGLQFPNYSSELNVNALELDDSALYLCASTPRGRELHEQYFGPGTRLTVT.

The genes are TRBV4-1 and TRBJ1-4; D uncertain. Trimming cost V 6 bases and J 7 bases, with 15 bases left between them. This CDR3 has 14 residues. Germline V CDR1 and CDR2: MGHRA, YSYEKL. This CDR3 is CASSFRGGPEKLFF. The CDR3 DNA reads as TGCGCCAGCAGTTTTCGGGGAGGGCCTGAAAAACTGTTTTTT.

In DNA form, the CDR3 reads TGTGCCAGCAGTGCGACTAGCGGGGGGGCCTACGAGCAGTACTTC. As protein: CASSATSGGAYEQYF. The chain has TRBV6-1 and TRBJ2-7; 14 bases agree with TRBD2. Germline assignment: CDR1 MNHNS and CDR2 SASEGT. The CDR3 is 15 amino acids. The V gene end was trimmed by 4 bases and the J gene end by 2 bases; junction bases not matched to a gene: 1.

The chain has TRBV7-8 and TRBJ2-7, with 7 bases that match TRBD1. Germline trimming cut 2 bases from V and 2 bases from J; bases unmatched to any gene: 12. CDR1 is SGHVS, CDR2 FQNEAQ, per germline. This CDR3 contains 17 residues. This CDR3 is CASSLRGRGFETYEQYF. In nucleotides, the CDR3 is TGTGCCAGCAGCTTAAGGGGCAGGGGGTTTGAGACCTACGAGCAGTACTTC.

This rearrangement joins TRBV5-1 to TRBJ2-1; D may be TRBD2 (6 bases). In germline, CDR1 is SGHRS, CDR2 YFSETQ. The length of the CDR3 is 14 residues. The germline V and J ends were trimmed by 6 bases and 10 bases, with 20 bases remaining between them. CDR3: CASTWDSPPREQFF. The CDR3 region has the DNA TGCGCCAGCACGTGGGACTCTCCCCCCAGGGAGCAGTTCTTC.

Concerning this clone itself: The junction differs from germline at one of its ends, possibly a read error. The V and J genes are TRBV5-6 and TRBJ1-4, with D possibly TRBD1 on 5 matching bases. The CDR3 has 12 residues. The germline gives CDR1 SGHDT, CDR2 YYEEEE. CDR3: CASSTMTARKVF. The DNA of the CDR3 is TGTGCCAGCAGCACGATGACAGCGCGTAAGGTTTTT. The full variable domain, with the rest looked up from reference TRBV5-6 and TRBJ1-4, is DAGVTQSPTHLIKTRGQQVTLRCSPKSGHDTVSWYQQALGQGPQFIFQYYEEEERQRGNFPDRFSGHQFPNYSSELNVNALLLGDSALYLCASSTMTARKVFGSGTQLSVL.

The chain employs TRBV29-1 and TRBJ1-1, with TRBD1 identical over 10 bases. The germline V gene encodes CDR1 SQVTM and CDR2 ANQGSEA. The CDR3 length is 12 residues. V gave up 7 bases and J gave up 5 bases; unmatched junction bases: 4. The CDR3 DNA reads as TGCAGCGGCGGGACAGGGGAAACTGAAGCTTTCTTT. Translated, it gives CSGGTGETEAFF.

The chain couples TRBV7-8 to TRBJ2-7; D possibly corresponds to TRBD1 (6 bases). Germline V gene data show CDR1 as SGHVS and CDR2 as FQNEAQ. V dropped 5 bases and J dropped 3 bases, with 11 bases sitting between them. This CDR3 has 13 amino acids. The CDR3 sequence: CASSQGHLYEQYF. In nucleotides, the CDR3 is TGTGCCAGCAGCCAGGGACACCTCTACGAGCAGTACTTC.

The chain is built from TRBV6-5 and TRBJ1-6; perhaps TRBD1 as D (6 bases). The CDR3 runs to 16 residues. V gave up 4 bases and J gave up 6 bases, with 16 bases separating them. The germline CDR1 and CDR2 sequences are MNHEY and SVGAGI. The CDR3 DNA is TGTGCCAGCAGTTCCCTCCCGCAGGGGCCTAATTCACCCCTCCACTTT. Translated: CASSSLPQGPNSPLHF.

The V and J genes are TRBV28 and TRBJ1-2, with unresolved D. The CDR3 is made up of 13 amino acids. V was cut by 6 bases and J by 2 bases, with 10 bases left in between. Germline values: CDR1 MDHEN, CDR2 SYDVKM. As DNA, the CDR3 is TGTGCCAGCAGCCCACAGAGAAACTATGGCTACACCTTC. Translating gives CASSPQRNYGYTF.

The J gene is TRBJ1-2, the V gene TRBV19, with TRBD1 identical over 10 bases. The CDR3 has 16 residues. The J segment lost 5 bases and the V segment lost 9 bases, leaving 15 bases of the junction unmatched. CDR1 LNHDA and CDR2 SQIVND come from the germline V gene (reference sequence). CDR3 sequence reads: CASTELGTGVPYGYTF. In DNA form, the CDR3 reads TGTGCCAGCACAGAACTCGGGACAGGGGTGCCATATGGCTACACCTTC.

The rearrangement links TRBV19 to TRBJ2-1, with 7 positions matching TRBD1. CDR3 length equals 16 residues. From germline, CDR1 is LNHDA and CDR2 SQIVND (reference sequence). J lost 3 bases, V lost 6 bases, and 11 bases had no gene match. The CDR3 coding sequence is TGTGCCAGTAGGGCTAGACGAGGGGGCGGCTACAATGAGCAGTTCTTC. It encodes CASRARRGGGYNEQFF. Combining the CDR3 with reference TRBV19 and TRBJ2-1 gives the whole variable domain DGGITQSPKYLFRKEGQNVTLSCEQNLNHDAMYWYRQDPGQGLRLIYYSQIVNDFQKGDIAEGYSVSREKKESFPLTVTSAQKNPTAFYLCASRARRGGGYNEQFFGPGTRLTVL.

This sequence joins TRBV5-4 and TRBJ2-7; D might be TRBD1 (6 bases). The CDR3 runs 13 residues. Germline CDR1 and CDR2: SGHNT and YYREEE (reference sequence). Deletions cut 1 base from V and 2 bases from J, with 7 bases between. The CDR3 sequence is CASSLKGAYEQYF. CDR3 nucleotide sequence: TGTGCCAGCAGCTTGAAGGGGGCCTACGAGCAGTACTTC.

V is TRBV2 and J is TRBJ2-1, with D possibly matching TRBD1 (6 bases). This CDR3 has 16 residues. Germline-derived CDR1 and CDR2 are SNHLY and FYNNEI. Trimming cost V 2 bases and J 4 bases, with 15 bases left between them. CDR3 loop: CASSEFPWQGYNEQFF. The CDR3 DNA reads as TGTGCCAGCAGTGAATTTCCGTGGCAGGGGTACAATGAGCAGTTCTTC. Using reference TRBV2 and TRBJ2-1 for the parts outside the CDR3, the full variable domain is EPEVTQTPSHQVTQMGQEVILRCVPISNHLYFYWYRQILGQKVEFLVSFYNNEISEKSEIFDDQFSVERPDGSNFTLKIRSTKLEDSAMYFCASSEFPWQGYNEQFFGPGTRLTVL.

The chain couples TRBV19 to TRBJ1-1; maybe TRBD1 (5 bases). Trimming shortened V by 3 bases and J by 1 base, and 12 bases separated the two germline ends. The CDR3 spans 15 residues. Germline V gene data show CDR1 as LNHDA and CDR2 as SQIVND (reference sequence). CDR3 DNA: TGTGCCAGTAGTATCCCGGCAGGGTCGAACACTGAAGCTTTCTTT. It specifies CASSIPAGSNTEAFF.

CDR3 nucleotides: TGTGCCAGCCTCCTGACAGGGGACACTGAAGCTTTCTTT. It is translated as CASLLTGDTEAFF. The chain is built from TRBV28 and TRBJ1-1; 8 bases match TRBD1. The CDR3 is made up of 13 amino acids. V was clipped by 8 bases and J by 3 bases; unmatched bases: 5. Germline CDR1 is MDHEN and CDR2 is SYDVKM.